The rows below give T cell receptor beta chains drawn from one sample of a study of T cell repertoires in cytomegalovirus infection. One entry per CDR3 protein, called by TCRdb with MiXCR from the reads. The sample contains about a million distinct CDR3 sequences, about a third of which appear only once. Antigens of these TCRs are unknown. The specimen comprised cultured CD8+ T cells from PBMCs, sampled from culture after CMV antigen stimulation. These TCRs come from a human donor in good health (CMV status not recorded). Some clones in this sample may be carry-over from other donors' samples. CDR3s include the opening cysteine and the closing phenylalanine or tryptophan. A D gene is named only where the DNA matches it firmly. Some rows have no size entry. The others give once, few or many, or a class for an expanded clone.

>TRBV19|few|.|TRBJ2-7
TGTGCCAGTAGTTGGGGACGAGTGGCCGAGCAGTACTTC
CASSWGRVAEQYF
>TRBV12-3/TRBV12-4|many|.|TRBJ2-3
TGTGCCAGCAGAAACCCAGGGGGGATATGGACAGATACGCAGTATTTT
CASRNPGGIWTDTQYF
>TRBV6-2/TRBV6-3|.|TRBD1|TRBJ2-1
TGTGCCAGCAGTTACTCGATTGTCCGGACAGGGGGCCACAATGAGCAGTTCTTC
CASSYSIVRTGGHNEQFF
>TRBV7-6|.|.|TRBJ1-1
TGTGCCAGCAGTTCCGCCGAGGGATGGACTGAAGCTTTCTTT
CASSSAEGWTEAFF
>TRBV6-5|many|TRBD1|TRBJ2-1
TGTGCCAGCTCCGGGGGACAGGGGGCCTACAGGAGAACTTACAATGAGCAGTTCTTC
CASSGGQGAYRRTYNEQFF
>TRBV7-8|.|.|TRBJ1-2
TGTGCCAGCAGCCAGACAGGAAACGACTACACCTTC
CASSQTGNDYTF
>TRBV6-5|few|.|TRBJ2-2
TGTGCCAGCAGCCCTTCAGCGGTCGGCGGCACCGGGGAGCTGTTTTTT
CASSPSAVGGTGELFF
>TRBV10-3|.|.|TRBJ1-2
TGTGCCATCAGTGAGTCCCTGGACATCCAGGACGGCTACACCTTC
CAISESLDIQDGYTF
>TRBV5-4|few|.|TRBJ1-2
TGTGCCAGCAGCGGGAGGTCCCAATATGGCTACACCTTC
CASSGRSQYGYTF
>TRBV19|.|.|TRBJ2-7
TGTGCCAGTAGTTCCGGAGTGGGACCCTACGAGCAGTACTTC
CASSSGVGPYEQYF
>TRBV7-6|.|.|TRBJ1-1
TGTGCCAGCAGCTCCACAGATAACACTGAAGCTTTCTTT
CASSSTDNTEAFF
>TRBV15|.|TRBD2|TRBJ2-3
TGTGCCACCAGCAGAGATAGCCTAGCGGGTCGTTCTAGCACAGATACGCAGTATTTT
CATSRDSLAGRSSTDTQYF
>TRBV7-9|few|.|TRBJ1-1
TGTGCCAGCAGCTTAGTTTCAGGCGGAGGCACTGAAGCTTTCTTT
CASSLVSGGGTEAFF
>TRBV23-1|.|TRBD1|TRBJ2-7
TGCGCCAGCAGTCAATCCCGGGGACAGGGTAGGACCTACGAGCAGTACTTC
CASSQSRGQGRTYEQYF
>TRBV7-8|few|TRBD1|TRBJ1-5
TGTGCCAGCAGCGCACCGACAGGGAGAGGCAATCAGCCCCAGCATTTT
CASSAPTGRGNQPQHF
>TRBV7-6|.|.|TRBJ1-5
TGTGCCAGCAGCCTTCAGGGAGGGCCCCAGCATTTT
CASSLQGGPQHF
>TRBV6-1|.|TRBD2|TRBJ2-5
TGTGCCAGCAGTGAAGTATCGAGTGGGGCTAGCGGGGCTCAAGAGACCCAGTACTTC
CASSEVSSGASGAQETQYF
>TRBV7-6|.|TRBD2|TRBJ2-1
TGTGCCAGCACCGCGGAACTAGCGGTGTCCTTTTACAATGAGCAGTTCTTC
CASTAELAVSFYNEQFF
>TRBV11-2|.|.|TRBJ2-1
TGTGCCAGCAGCTTACAGGGTCTGGTAAATGAGCAGTTCTTC
CASSLQGLVNEQFF
>TRBV7-2|many|.|TRBJ2-3
TGTGCCAGCAGCTTATCAGGGGCAGAAGATACGCAGTATTTT
CASSLSGAEDTQYF
>TRBV6-5|few|TRBD1|TRBJ1-2
TGTGCCAGCAGTGGGACAGGGGGCGGCTATGGCTACACCTTC
CASSGTGGGYGYTF
>TRBV5-4|.|.|TRBJ1-2
TGTGCCAGCCGTAATAGGGATGGCTACACCTTC
CASRNRDGYTF
>TRBV10-3|few|.|TRBJ2-6
TGTGCCATCAGTGAGTACCGACCGAGCTCTGGGGCCAACGTCCTGACTTTC
CAISEYRPSSGANVLTF
>TRBV4-1|.|.|TRBJ2-2
TGCGCCAGCAGCCCCGCCACGTCGAACACCGGGGAGCTGTTTTTT
CASSPATSNTGELFF
>TRBV7-8|.|TRBD1|TRBJ2-5
TGTGCCAGCAGCTTGCGACCGCAGCTCCTGGACAGGGTTGAAGAGACCCAGTACTTC
CASSLRPQLLDRVEETQYF
>TRBV4-1|.|TRBD1|TRBJ2-7
TGCGCCAGCAGCCATTCCGGGACAGGGGGCAACGAGCAGTACTTC
CASSHSGTGGNEQYF
>TRBV19|.|.|TRBJ1-5
TGTGCCAGTAGTATGGAAAAGGGTAATCAGCCCCAGCATTTT
CASSMEKGNQPQHF
>TRBV6-2/TRBV6-3|.|TRBD1|TRBJ2-2
TGTGCCAGCAGTTCCTTGACAGGGGGAGAAACCGGGGAGCTGTTTTTT
CASSSLTGGETGELFF
>TRBV6-1|.|TRBD1|TRBJ1-1
TGTGCCAGCAGTGAATTGGGACAGGGGGGATTAACTGAAGCTTTCTTT
CASSELGQGGLTEAFF
>TRBV6-6|many|.|TRBJ1-2
TGTGCCAGCAGTTACTCGAGGGGAGGAAACTATGGCTACACCTTC
CASSYSRGGNYGYTF
>TRBV12-3/TRBV12-4|many|TRBD2|TRBJ2-5
TGTGCCAGCAGTTTATTCCCCCCCGCGACTAGCGGGGGAGAATTTCAAGAGACCCAGTACTTC
CASSLFPPATSGGEFQETQYF
>TRBV14|.|TRBD2|TRBJ2-1
TGTACCAGCAGCCCCTCTCGGGGGGGCCGAAATGAGCAGTTCTTC
CTSSPSRGGRNEQFF
>TRBV6-2/TRBV6-3|.|TRBD2|TRBJ2-5
TGTGCCAGCAGCTCCGATGCGGGGGTCCAAGAGACCCAGTACTTC
CASSSDAGVQETQYF
>TRBV5-4|few|.|TRBJ2-4
TGTGCCAGCAGCCACAATAATGTTCAGTACTTC
CASSHNNVQYF